The present T cell receptor (beta chain) was sequenced within a study of beta chain features in type 1 diabetes. Overall study context: Examination of sorted cells across all samples involved approximately 100,000,000 cells. Study-level points and caveats: Researchers could not determine here whether HLA type influences TCRB rearrangement. For patients, the naive, central memory and Treg TCRB repertoires appeared more alike than for healthy donors. A moderate, significant TCRB CDR3 shortening appeared in type 1 diabetes across four CD4+ subsets.

The CDR3 length is 13 residues. Germline-derived CDR1 and CDR2 are SEHNR and FQNEAQ (reference sequence). The V end lost 3 bases, the J end lost 5 bases, and 9 bases lay between the germline ends. The investigators reverse transcribed all of the isolated RNA, so they sequenced expressed TCRB transcripts. The data were produced by immunoSEQ multiplex PCR, yet TCRdb's version contains in-frame clones alone and is incomplete. Of 680,000 or so clones in the sample, roughly 16% were seen once. In the case of this clone: Its antigen remains unidentified.

The receptor's source is a man aged 18 to 29 in good health. Sequencing used naive CD4+ T cells from blood. The rearrangement joins TRBV7-9 to TRBJ2-3, with D unclear. The CDR3 DNA is TGTGCCAGCAGCTTGCTAGTAGAAGATACGCAGTATTTT. This encodes CASSLLVEDTQYF.